This TCR beta chain was documented in a study of blood T cell repertoires in COVID-19. At the level of the study: Specimens from acute and convalescent COVID-19 originated in the United States, Italy and Spain. T cells, B-cell-depleted T cells, or PBMCs provided the cDNA or gDNA that served as material.

Per the germline V gene, CDR1 is MNHEY and CDR2 is SVGAGI. V gave up 8 bases and J gave up 5 bases, with 15 bases separating them. There are 14 residues in the CDR3. Authors' methods: Counts of nucleated cells, estimated from reference gene primer amplification, were obtained. Clones were sequenced by immunoSEQ multiplex PCR, and TCRdb holds only the in-frame ones, with some missing. That table gives V, J and clone size, and the DNA gave D and trimming. There are 100,000 to 150,000 clones in the sample; over 75% occur only once, and about 18% lies in the top ten. This TCR was recovered from a man aged 30-40 years with COVID-19, enrolled during active disease. The rearrangement joins TRBV6-5 to TRBJ2-2, with TRBD2 as a possible D gene (5 bases). Sequencing was done on a sample of peripheral blood. The CDR3 coding sequence is TGTGCCAGCCTAGACTACCGCCGTACCGGGGAGCTGTTTTTT. Encoded protein: CASLDYRRTGELFF.